The 23 T cell receptor beta chains presented below share a single source sample, sequenced in a study of graft-versus-host responses after intestinal transplantation. No antigen is known for these receptors. Sequenced by immunoSEQ multiplex PCR; TCRdb stores in-frame clones only, minus some. The sample consists of some 76,000 clones, around 87% of them appearing once. Sample: unstimulated CD8+ T cells sorted from spleen or lymph node cells, taken before transplant. Source of these receptors: a human donor who was the organ donor for an intestinal transplant.

This clone showed up just once. V usage is TRBV27 and J usage is TRBJ1-1; maybe TRBD1 (6 bases). Germline V gene sequence: CDR1 MNHEY, CDR2 SMNVEV (reference sequence). V was shortened by 4 bases and J by 3 bases, with 15 bases between the two germline ends. The CDR3 has 15 residues. CDR3 protein: CASSWGTGSDTEAFF. In DNA, the CDR3 is TGTGCCAGCAGTTGGGGAACAGGGTCCGACACTGAAGCTTTCTTT.

This clone appeared a single time. The rearrangement uses TRBV28 and TRBJ2-7; 9 positions agree with TRBD1. The CDR3 covers 17 residues. CDR1 is MDHEN, CDR2 SYDVKM, per germline. V trimming: 7 bases; J trimming: 0 bases; junction bases outside the gene matches: 13. CDR3 loop: CASTPGGTGPFSYEQYF. CDR3 in DNA: TGTGCCAGCACCCCGGGCGGGACAGGGCCTTTCTCCTACGAGCAGTACTTC.

This chain uses TRBV7-2 with TRBJ1-1; no reliable D call. This CDR3 comprises 15 residues. Germline CDR1 SGHTA, CDR2 FQGNSA. Trimming shortened V by 3 bases and J by 1 base, and 12 bases separated the two germline ends. The CDR3 region has the DNA TGTGCCAGCAGCTTCGCCGGCCAGACGAACACTGAAGCTTTCTTT. Protein product: CASSFAGQTNTEAFF.

The chain uses TRBV15 and TRBJ2-7; no reliable D call. The CDR3 is 14 amino acids. Per germline, CDR1 LNHNV and CDR2 YYDKDF (reference sequence). Between the trimmed V and J ends, which lost 0 bases and 4 bases, there was a span of 10 bases. CDR3 in amino acids: CATSRDRRIYEQYF. CDR3 bases: TGTGCCACCAGCAGAGACAGGCGAATATACGAGCAGTACTTC.

The CDR3 bases are TGTGCCAGCAGCCAAGAGGGGGGACCGACAGGGGACACCGGGGAGCTGTTTTTT. It encodes CASSQEGGPTGDTGELFF. The chain joins TRBV4-2 to TRBJ2-2; 8 positions match TRBD1. The germline V gene has CDR1 LGHNA and CDR2 YNFKEQ. V lost 0 bases and J lost 3; bases outside the gene matches: 9. The CDR3 is 18 residues long.

The chain carries TRBV4-1 and TRBJ1-4; D is perhaps TRBD1 (5 bases). CDR3 length equals 15 residues. Germline loops: CDR1 MGHRA, CDR2 YSYEKL. The V and J ends lost 3 bases and 0 bases respectively, with 8 bases between them. The CDR3 here is CASSHIQATNEKLFF. CDR3 DNA sequence: TGCGCCAGCAGCCATATACAGGCAACTAATGAAAAACTGTTTTTT.

The CDR3 bases are TGTGCCAGCAGCTTGTCAGCACTCACTGAAGCTTTCTTT. It codes for CASSLSALTEAFF. The chain couples TRBV7-6 to TRBJ1-1; unclear D gene. The CDR3 is 13 amino acids. V was pared by 3 bases and J by 4 bases, with 9 bases between. CDR1 is SGHVS, CDR2 FNYEAQ, per germline.

This clone was seen once. The V call is TRBV30, the J call TRBJ1-6; the D is unclear. Germline CDR1 is GTSNPN and CDR2 is SVGIG (reference sequence). V shed 5 bases and J shed 9 bases, with 17 bases lying between them. The CDR3 is made up of 14 amino acids. The CDR3 coding sequence is TGTGCCTGGGCGATCCGGGAGGCCAGTTCACCCCTCCACTTT. Amino acid sequence: CAWAIREASSPLHF. The complete variable domain, with remaining parts taken from reference TRBV30 and TRBJ1-6, reads SQTIHQWPATLVQPVGSPLSLECTVEGTSNPNLYWYRQAAGRGLQLLFYSVGIGQISSEVPQNLSASRPQDRQFILSSKKLLLSDSGFYLCAWAIREASSPLHFGNGTRLTVT.

The V gene is TRBV6-5, the J gene TRBJ1-2, with no clear D. Germline V gene data show CDR1 as MNHEY and CDR2 as SVGAGI. The CDR3 runs 14 residues. V dropped 6 bases and J dropped 0 bases, with 11 bases sitting between them. CDR3 sequence reads: CASRLTEANYGYTF. The CDR3 DNA reads TGTGCCAGCAGACTTACAGAAGCTAACTATGGCTACACCTTC.

The V and J genes are TRBV28 and TRBJ1-3; maybe TRBD1 (5 bases). This CDR3 has 15 amino acids. Germline loops: CDR1 MDHEN, CDR2 SYDVKM. With 3 bases removed from V and 4 bases from J, the gap between germline ends came to 13 bases. The CDR3 DNA is TGTGCCAGCAGTTTGGTCCAGGGAGCAGGAAACACCATATATTTT. Translation gives CASSLVQGAGNTIYF.

The rearrangement links TRBV6-5 to TRBJ1-2; 7 nucleotides align to TRBD1. Germline CDR1 and CDR2: MNHEY and SVGAGI. V shed 2 bases and J 5 bases; nucleotides not matched to a gene: 2. This CDR3 has 13 amino acids. CDR3 protein: CASSYPGQYGYTF. For the CDR3, the DNA is TGTGCCAGCAGTTACCCGGGACAGTATGGCTACACCTTC.

This chain uses TRBV8-2 with TRBJ1-2. TRBV8-2 has pseudogene status. CDR3 length: 15 residues. CDR3 bases: TGTGGCATCGCGGCAAGGATAACGAAGACCTATGGCTACACCTTC. Translated: CGIAARITKTYGYTF.

The chain is built from TRBV5-1 and TRBJ2-2, with D possibly TRBD1 on 6 matching bases. CDR3 size: 15 residues. CDR1 is SGHRS and CDR2 is YFSETQ in the germline V gene. V was shortened by 1 base and J by 2 bases, with 9 bases between the two germline ends. Here the CDR3 reads CASSLPDRNTGELFF. CDR3 DNA: TGCGCCAGCAGCTTGCCGGACAGAAACACCGGGGAGCTGTTTTTT. The variable domain in full, with the rest retrieved from reference TRBV5-1 and TRBJ2-2, is KAGVTQTPRYLIKTRGQQVTLSCSPISGHRSVSWYQQTPGQGLQFLFEYFSETQRNKGNFPGRFSGRQFSNSRSEMNVSTLELGDSALYLCASSLPDRNTGELFFGEGSRLTVL.

This chain connects TRBV7-9 to TRBJ1-2; D might be TRBD1 (5 bases). In germline, CDR1 is SEHNR, CDR2 FQNEAQ (reference sequence). V was clipped by 3 bases and J by 7 bases, with 9 bases between them. CDR3 size: 12 residues. CDR3 protein: CASSLGPSGYTF. CDR3 nucleotide sequence: TGTGCCAGCAGCTTGGGACCGAGTGGCTACACCTTC.

J is TRBJ1-4 and V is TRBV6-1, with D possibly TRBD1 on 6 matching bases. The CDR3 contains 16 residues. The V gene lost 0 bases and the J gene lost 6 bases, with 14 bases spanning the gap. Germline assignment: CDR1 MNHNS and CDR2 SASEGT. This CDR3 is CASSEASGGGDEKLFF. CDR3 DNA sequence: TGTGCCAGCAGTGAAGCTTCGGGGGGCGGGGATGAAAAACTGTTTTTT.

This clone was seen a few times. The rearrangement uses TRBV7-8 and TRBJ1-2; D gene ambiguous. This CDR3 spans 12 amino acids. Trimming shortened V by 4 bases and J by 5 bases, and 8 bases separated the two germline ends. The germline CDR1 and CDR2 sequences are SGHVS and FQNEAQ. CDR3 in amino acids: CASSWTDYGYTF. For the CDR3, the DNA is TGTGCCAGCAGCTGGACGGATTATGGCTACACCTTC.

In its sample, this clone was seen a few times. The genes are TRBV10-1 and TRBJ2-3; TRBD2 might be the D (6 bases). Per the germline V gene, CDR1 is WNHNN and CDR2 is SYGVQD (reference sequence). CDR3 length equals 14 residues. The V end was cut by 0 bases, the J end by 12 bases, with 16 bases between. This chain's CDR3 is CASSESMEGSIQYF. CDR3 DNA sequence: TGCGCCAGCAGTGAGTCGATGGAGGGGTCCATCCAGTATTTT.

This clone was detected only a few times. The chain combines TRBV2 with TRBJ1-1; 8 bases fit TRBD1. With 6 bases clipped from V and 4 bases from J, the junction kept 4 bases outside the gene matches. The germline V gene has CDR1 SNHLY and CDR2 FYNNEI. The CDR3 has 13 amino acids. The CDR3: CASSQGASTEAFF. The CDR3 coding sequence is TGTGCCAGCAGCCAGGGGGCGAGCACTGAAGCTTTCTTT.

This rearrangement joins TRBV9 to TRBJ1-6, with D maybe TRBD1 (5 bases). With 2 bases removed from V and 15 bases from J, the gap between germline ends came to 21 bases. Germline V gene sequence: CDR1 SGDLS, CDR2 YYNGEE. The CDR3 has 15 residues. The CDR3 loop is CASSVSGSLSALLHF. The CDR3 region has the DNA TGTGCCAGCAGCGTGTCAGGGTCCCTTTCGGCACTCCTCCACTTT.

The gene calls are TRBV5-1 and TRBJ1-2, with a tentative D call TRBD1 (5 bases). Germline V gene sequence: CDR1 SGHRS, CDR2 YFSETQ. V lost 0 bases, J lost 3 bases, and 12 bases lay in between. The CDR3 contains 15 residues. The CDR3 bases are TGCGCCAGCAGCTTGGAGAGGGGCGCGCACTATGGCTACACCTTC. Translating gives CASSLERGAHYGYTF.

This clone was counted a few times. The chain carries TRBV28 and TRBJ2-1, with 8 bases aligning to TRBD2. CDR1 is MDHEN, CDR2 SYDVKM, per germline. V trimming: 6 bases; J trimming: 6 bases; junction bases outside the gene matches: 7. This CDR3 has 14 residues. The CDR3 sequence: CASRPPGGVNEQFF. In DNA form, the CDR3 reads TGTGCCAGCAGGCCCCCGGGAGGGGTCAATGAGCAGTTCTTC.

The CDR3 protein is CSARPSTEAFF. CDR3 bases: TGCAGTGCTAGACCCAGCACTGAAGCTTTCTTT. The chain carries TRBV20-1 and TRBJ1-1; D unclear. Trimming pared 2 bases from V and 4 bases from J, leaving 5 bases between. This CDR3 has 11 residues. The germline V gene has CDR1 DFQATT and CDR2 SNEGSKA (reference sequence).

The CDR3 coding sequence is TGTGCCAGCAGTTTATCGGCGGCTAACTATGGCTACACCTTC. Translated: CASSLSAANYGYTF. The rearrangement joins TRBV27 to TRBJ1-2; D is uncertain. V shed 0 bases and J shed 0 bases, with 5 bases lying between them. This CDR3 region has 14 residues. CDR1 is MNHEY and CDR2 is SMNVEV in the germline V gene (reference sequence).